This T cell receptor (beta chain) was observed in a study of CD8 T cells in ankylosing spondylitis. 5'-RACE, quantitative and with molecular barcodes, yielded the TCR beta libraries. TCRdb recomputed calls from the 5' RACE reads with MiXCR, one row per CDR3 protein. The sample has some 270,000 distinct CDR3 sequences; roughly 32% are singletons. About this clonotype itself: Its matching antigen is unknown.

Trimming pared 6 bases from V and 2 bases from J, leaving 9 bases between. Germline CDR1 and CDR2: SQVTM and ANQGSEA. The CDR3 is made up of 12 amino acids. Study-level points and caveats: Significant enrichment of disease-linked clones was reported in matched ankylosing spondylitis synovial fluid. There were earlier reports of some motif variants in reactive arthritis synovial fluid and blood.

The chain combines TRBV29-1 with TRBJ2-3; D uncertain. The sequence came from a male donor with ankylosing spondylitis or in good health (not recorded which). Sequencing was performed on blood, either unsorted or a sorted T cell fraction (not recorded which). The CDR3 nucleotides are TGCAGCGTCGCTAGATTCACAGATACGCAGTATTTT. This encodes CSVARFTDTQYF.